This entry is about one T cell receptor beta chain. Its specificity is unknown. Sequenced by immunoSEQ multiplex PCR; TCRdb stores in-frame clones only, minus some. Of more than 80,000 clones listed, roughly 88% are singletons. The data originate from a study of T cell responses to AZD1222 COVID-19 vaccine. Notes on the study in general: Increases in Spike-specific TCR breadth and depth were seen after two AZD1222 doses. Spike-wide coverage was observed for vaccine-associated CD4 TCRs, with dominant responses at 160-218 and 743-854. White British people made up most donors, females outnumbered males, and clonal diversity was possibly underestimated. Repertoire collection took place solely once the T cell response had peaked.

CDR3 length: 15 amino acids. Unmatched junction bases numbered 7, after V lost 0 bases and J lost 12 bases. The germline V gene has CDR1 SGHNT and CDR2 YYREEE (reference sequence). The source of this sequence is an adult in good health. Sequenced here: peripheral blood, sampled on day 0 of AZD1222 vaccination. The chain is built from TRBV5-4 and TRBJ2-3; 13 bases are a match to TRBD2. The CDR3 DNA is TGTGCCAGCAGCTTGGGGGGGACTAGCGGGGCCCTTCAGTATTTT. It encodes CASSLGGTSGALQYF.